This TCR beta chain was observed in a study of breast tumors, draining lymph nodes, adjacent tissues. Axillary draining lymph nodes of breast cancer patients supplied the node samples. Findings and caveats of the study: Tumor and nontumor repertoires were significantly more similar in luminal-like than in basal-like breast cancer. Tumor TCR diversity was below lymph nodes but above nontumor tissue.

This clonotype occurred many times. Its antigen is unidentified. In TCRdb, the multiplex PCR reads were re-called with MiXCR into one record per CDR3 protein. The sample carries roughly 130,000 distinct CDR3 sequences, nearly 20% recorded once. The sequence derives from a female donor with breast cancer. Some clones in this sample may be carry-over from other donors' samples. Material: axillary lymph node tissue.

The CDR3: CASSRGLAGGRQTQYF. In nucleotides, the CDR3 is TGTGCCAGCAGCCGAGGACTAGCGGGAGGTCGGCAGACCCAGTACTTC. The chain carries TRBV11-2 and TRBJ2-5; TRBD2 matches at 14 bases. From germline, CDR1 is SGHAT and CDR2 FQNNGV. This CDR3 spans 16 amino acids. Losses at the gene ends were 5 bases for V and 6 bases for J; bases not matched to a gene: 8.